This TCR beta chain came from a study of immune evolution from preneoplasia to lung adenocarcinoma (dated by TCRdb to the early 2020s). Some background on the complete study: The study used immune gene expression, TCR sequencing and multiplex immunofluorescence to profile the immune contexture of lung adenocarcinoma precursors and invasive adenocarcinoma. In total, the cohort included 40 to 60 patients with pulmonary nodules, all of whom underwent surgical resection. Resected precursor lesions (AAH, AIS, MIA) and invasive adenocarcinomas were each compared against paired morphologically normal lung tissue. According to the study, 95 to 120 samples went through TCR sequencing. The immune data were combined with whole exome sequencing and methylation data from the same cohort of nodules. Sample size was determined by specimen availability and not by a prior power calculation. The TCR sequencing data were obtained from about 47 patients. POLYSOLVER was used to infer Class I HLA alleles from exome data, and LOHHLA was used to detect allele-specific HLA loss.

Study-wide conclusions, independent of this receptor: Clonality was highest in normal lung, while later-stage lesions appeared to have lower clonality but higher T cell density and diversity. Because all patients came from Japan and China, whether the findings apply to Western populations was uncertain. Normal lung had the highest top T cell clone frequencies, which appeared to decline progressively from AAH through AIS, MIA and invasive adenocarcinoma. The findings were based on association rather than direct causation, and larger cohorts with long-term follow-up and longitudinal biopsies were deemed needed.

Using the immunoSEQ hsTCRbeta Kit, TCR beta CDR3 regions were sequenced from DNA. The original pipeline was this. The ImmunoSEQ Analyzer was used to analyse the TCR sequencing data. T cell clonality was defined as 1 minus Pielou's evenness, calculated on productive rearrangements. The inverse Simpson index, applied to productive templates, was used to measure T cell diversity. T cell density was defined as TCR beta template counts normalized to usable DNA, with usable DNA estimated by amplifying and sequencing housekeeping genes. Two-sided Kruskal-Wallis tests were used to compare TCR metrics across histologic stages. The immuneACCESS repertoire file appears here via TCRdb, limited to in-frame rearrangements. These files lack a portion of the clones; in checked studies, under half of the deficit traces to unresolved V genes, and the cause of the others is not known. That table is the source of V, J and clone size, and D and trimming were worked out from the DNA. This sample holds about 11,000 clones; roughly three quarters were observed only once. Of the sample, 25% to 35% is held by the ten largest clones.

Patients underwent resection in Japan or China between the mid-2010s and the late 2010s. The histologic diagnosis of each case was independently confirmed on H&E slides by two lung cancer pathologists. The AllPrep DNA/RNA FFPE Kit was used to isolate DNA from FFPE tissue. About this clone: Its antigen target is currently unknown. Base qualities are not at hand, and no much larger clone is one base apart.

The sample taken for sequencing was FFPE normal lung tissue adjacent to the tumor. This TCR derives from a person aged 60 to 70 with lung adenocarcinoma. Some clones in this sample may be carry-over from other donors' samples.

The CDR3: CASLAGGIYNEQFF. DNA sequence: TGTGCCAGTCTAGCGGGAGGCATCTACAATGAGCAGTTCTTC. Recombination joined TRBV7-9 with TRBJ2-1, with 11 bases in between that match TRBD2. Germline trimming amounts to 9 bases on V and 3 bases on J, with 4 as the count of junction bases outside the gene matches. The CDR3 holds 14 amino acids from the cysteine to the phenylalanine. Just CDR3 DNA is preserved here, 42 bases in frame from base 1. CDR1 SEHNR and CDR2 FQNEAQ were looked up in the germline V gene (reference sequence).